This TCR beta chain was sequenced during a study of beta chain features in type 1 diabetes. About the study: Age, gender, cell numbers and subset yield matched between patients and controls. Study-wide findings and caveats: For Type 1 diabetes patients, all four CD4+ subsets carried TCRB CDR3s that were moderately but significantly shorter. PCR, the amplification step, might favor shorter templates, equally in patients and controls. Over-representation of high TCR-expressing cells was a possible consequence of cDNA sequencing.

Expressed TCRB transcripts were sequenced, since all the RNA that had been isolated was reverse transcribed. Using immunoSEQ multiplex PCR, the repertoire was profiled, and TCRdb retains in-frame clones only, with some absent. In the table there are 970,000 or so clones, roughly a sixth of which are singletons. For this clone: No antigen is known for it.

Germline CDR1 reads MNHNY; CDR2 reads SVGAGI (reference sequence). Trimming left V 5 bases short and J 5 bases short, with 7 bases between. This CDR3 has 12 residues. The sequencing sample was made of naive CD4+ T cells from blood. This chain links TRBV6-6 with TRBJ1-3; D ambiguous. The clonotype comes from a woman aged 18-29 years in good health. The CDR3 sequence is CASSQTRNTIYF. The CDR3 nucleotides are TGTGCCAGCAGTCAGACCCGAAACACCATATATTTT.